Listed here are 9 T cell receptor beta chains from one sample, sequenced in a study of cytomegalovirus exposure and HLA in healthy donors. Assay used: immunoSEQ multiplex PCR; TCRdb lists only in-frame clones, some missing. In the table there are about 360,000 clones, 86% of which are singletons. The sequenced sample consisted of PBMCs. Receptor source: a woman aged 18-35 years in good health and CMV-seronegative.

Notes on this clone: Additional DNA sequences in this sample encode the identical CDR3. J is TRBJ2-3 and V is TRBV29-1; 8 nucleotides match TRBD1. Germline CDR1 SQVTM, CDR2 ANQGSEA. This CDR3 contains 14 residues. V lost 1 base, J lost 2 bases, and 2 bases stayed unmatched. The CDR3 loop reads CSVEGQGYTDTQYF. As DNA, the CDR3 is TGCAGCGTTGAAGGACAGGGGTACACAGATACGCAGTATTTT.

The V call is TRBV5-1, the J call TRBJ1-1; no firm D call. CDR1 SGHRS and CDR2 YFSETQ come from the germline V gene. This CDR3 region has 11 residues. V was shortened by 4 bases and J by 6 bases, with 7 bases between the two germline ends. CDR3 in amino acids: CASSAGAEAFF. The CDR3 DNA reads as TGCGCCAGCAGCGCCGGAGCTGAAGCTTTCTTT.

The chain combines TRBV29-1 with TRBJ1-2; 8 positions match TRBD1. Germline assignment: CDR1 SQVTM and CDR2 ANQGSEA. This CDR3 spans 15 amino acids. V lost 4 bases to trimming and J lost 5 bases; unmatched junction nucleotides: 12. CDR3 region: CSVVDRVGEGYGYTF. The CDR3 DNA is TGCAGCGTTGTGGACAGGGTTGGGGAGGGGTATGGCTACACCTTC.

This rearrangement joins TRBV12-1 to TRBJ2-3; TRBD2 is the table's D call, not checked against the DNA. TRBV12-1 is marked as a pseudogene. The CDR3 extends over 17 amino acids. CDR3 coding DNA: TGTGCCAGCAGTACTAGAATTAGCGGGGGGGGTACAGATACGCAGTATTTT. It is translated as CASSTRISGGGTDTQYF.

The chain employs TRBV28 and TRBJ1-2; tentatively, D is TRBD1 (6 bases). Germline assignment: CDR1 MDHEN and CDR2 SYDVKM. V dropped 2 bases and J dropped 7 bases, with 20 bases sitting between them. CDR3 length: 16 residues. The CDR3 spells CASSLSAGGATVGYTF. CDR3 nucleotides: TGTGCCAGCAGTTTAAGTGCGGGGGGCGCGACGGTTGGCTACACCTTC.

V and J are TRBV7-9 and TRBJ2-7, with D perhaps TRBD1 (5 bases). This CDR3 spans 13 amino acids. V was pared by 1 base and J by 3 bases, with 7 bases between. Looked up from germline, CDR1 is SEHNR and CDR2 is FQNEAQ (reference sequence). CDR3 loop: CASSLGRDYEQYF. The CDR3 nucleotides are TGTGCCAGCAGCTTAGGCAGGGACTACGAGCAGTACTTC.

The chain employs TRBV27 and TRBJ2-7, with TRBD1 identical over 7 bases. This CDR3 is built from 15 residues. Germline assignment: CDR1 MNHEY and CDR2 SMNVEV (reference sequence). Trimming removed 6 bases from V and 2 bases from J; junction bases left unmatched: 10. CDR3 nucleotide sequence: TGTGCCAGCAGCTTACGCCAGGGGGAAACCTACGAGCAGTACTTC. It translates to CASSLRQGETYEQYF.

The chain couples TRBV28 to TRBJ2-5; D might be TRBD2 (5 bases). Between the trimmed V and J ends, which lost 7 bases and 2 bases, there was a span of 11 bases. This CDR3 spans 13 amino acids. The germline V gene has CDR1 MDHEN and CDR2 SYDVKM. CDR3 bases: TGTGCCAGCAATGGCCGGACTCAAGAGACCCAGTACTTC. It translates to CASNGRTQETQYF.

This CDR3 is CSVRGGRDELAGTRDEQFF. The DNA for the CDR3 is TGCAGCGTTCGAGGGGGCAGGGACGAACTAGCGGGAACTCGGGATGAGCAGTTCTTC. The rearrangement joins TRBV29-1 to TRBJ2-1; 10 nucleotides agree with TRBD2. This CDR3 has 19 residues. Germline CDR1 and CDR2: SQVTM and ANQGSEA. V was clipped by 5 bases and J by 8 bases; unmatched bases: 24.